One and the same sample provided the 8 T cell receptor beta chains below, sequenced in a study of T cell repertoires in cytomegalovirus infection (dated by TCRdb to about 2019). The instrument given in TCRdb is Illumina HiSeq 1500. TCRdb reprocessed the public reads (quality trimming at Q25 with fastp, clone calling with MiXCR) and kept in-frame beta chains. Each record represents a unique CDR3 protein, reported with the most common genes and DNA among its rows. This sample lists around 490,000 distinct CDR3 sequences; about a quarter were detected once. 13% of the sample rests with the top ten. The sequenced material came from PBMCs. These TCRs come from a human donor in good health (CMV status not recorded). Some clones in this sample may be carry-over from other donors' samples.

This clonotype was detected ten times or more. CDR3 loop: CASSPRTGPISYNEQFF. The CDR3 coding sequence is TGTGCCAGCAGCCCCCGGACGGGACCCATCTCCTACAATGAGCAGTTCTTC. The chain couples TRBV7-2 to TRBJ2-1; D tentatively reads TRBD1 or TRBD2 (5 bases each). CDR1 and CDR2 (germline): SGHTA, FQGNSA. Trimming took off 5 bases at V and 0 bases at J, with 17 bases between the two ends. The CDR3 is made up of 17 amino acids.

In this sample, this clonotype turned up many times. The chain joins TRBV7-2 to TRBJ2-7; 8 positions agree with TRBD2. CDR3 size: 13 residues. The germline V gene has CDR1 SGHTA and CDR2 FQGNSA. CDR3 in DNA: TGTGCCAGCAGCGAAAGCCATACTAGCGGCCTCCTCGTC. Translating gives CASSESHTSGLLV.

In its sample, this clonotype was seen many times. This sequence joins TRBV7-2 and TRBJ2-5; 7 bases are a match to TRBD2. The CDR3 has 15 amino acids. The V gene's germline CDR1 is SGHTA and CDR2 FQGNSA. J was trimmed by 4 bases and V by 5 bases; bases with no gene match: 10. The CDR3 loop reads CASSVQGGSRETQYF. The CDR3 DNA is TGTGCCAGCAGCGTGCAGGGCGGGAGTCGAGAGACCCAGTACTTC.

This clonotype was counted at least ten times. The chain carries TRBV6-6 and TRBJ2-7; TRBD2 aligns across 13 bases. The CDR3 has 18 residues. The trim removed 4 bases at V and 0 bases at J, leaving 9 bases unmatched. Per germline, CDR1 MNHNY and CDR2 SVGAGI (reference sequence). The CDR3 here is CASSSRGGLAGLSYEQYF. For the CDR3, the DNA is TGTGCCAGCAGTTCCCGAGGGGGACTAGCGGGACTCTCCTACGAGCAGTACTTC.

The table lists this clonotype with many counts. V usage is TRBV7-2 and J usage is TRBJ2-7, with no clear D. This CDR3 has 14 amino acids. Germline loops: CDR1 SGHTA, CDR2 FQGNSA. Trimming shortened V by 1 base and J by 0 bases, and 7 bases separated the two germline ends. CDR3 in DNA: TGTGCCAGCAGCTTAGGAGTCTCCTCCTACGAGCAGTACGTC. It encodes CASSLGVSSYEQYV.

With regard to this clonotype: A much larger clone differs by one base, so this may be a read error. CDR3 nucleotides: TGTGCCAGCAGCTTAGACTCAGGGGAAACGAGCACCATATATTTT. Amino acid sequence: CASSLDSGETSTIYF. The chain uses TRBV7-2 and TRBJ1-3, with D perhaps matching TRBD1 (6 bases). This CDR3 comprises 15 residues. The germline V gene has CDR1 SGHTA and CDR2 FQGNSA. Deletions cut 1 base from V and 9 bases from J, with 16 bases between.

The rearrangement joins TRBV9 to TRBJ1-5; D is possibly TRBD1 (5 bases). This CDR3 spans 15 amino acids. The germline V gene has CDR1 SGDLS and CDR2 YYNGEE. V was trimmed by 0 bases and J by 4 bases, leaving 11 bases between them. The CDR3 nucleotides are TGTGCCAGCAGCGTAGGGTCAGGGAAGAATCAGCCCCAGCATTTT. It encodes CASSVGSGKNQPQHF. The full variable domain, completed using reference TRBV9 and TRBJ1-5, is DSGVTQTPKHLITATGQRVTLRCSPRSGDLSVYWYQQSLDQGLQFLIQYYNGEERAKGNILERFSAQQFPDLHSELNLSSLELGDSALYFCASSVGSGKNQPQHFGDGTRLSIL.

The rearrangement joins TRBV7-8 to TRBJ2-7, with a possible D match to TRBD1 (5 bases). The CDR3 length is 14 residues. Trimming left V 5 bases short and J 1 base short, with 12 bases between. Germline CDR1 is SGHVS and CDR2 is FQNEAQ. This chain's CDR3 is CASSALRVSYEQYF. The CDR3 bases are TGTGCCAGCAGCGCCCTCAGGGTATCCTACGAGCAGTACTTC.